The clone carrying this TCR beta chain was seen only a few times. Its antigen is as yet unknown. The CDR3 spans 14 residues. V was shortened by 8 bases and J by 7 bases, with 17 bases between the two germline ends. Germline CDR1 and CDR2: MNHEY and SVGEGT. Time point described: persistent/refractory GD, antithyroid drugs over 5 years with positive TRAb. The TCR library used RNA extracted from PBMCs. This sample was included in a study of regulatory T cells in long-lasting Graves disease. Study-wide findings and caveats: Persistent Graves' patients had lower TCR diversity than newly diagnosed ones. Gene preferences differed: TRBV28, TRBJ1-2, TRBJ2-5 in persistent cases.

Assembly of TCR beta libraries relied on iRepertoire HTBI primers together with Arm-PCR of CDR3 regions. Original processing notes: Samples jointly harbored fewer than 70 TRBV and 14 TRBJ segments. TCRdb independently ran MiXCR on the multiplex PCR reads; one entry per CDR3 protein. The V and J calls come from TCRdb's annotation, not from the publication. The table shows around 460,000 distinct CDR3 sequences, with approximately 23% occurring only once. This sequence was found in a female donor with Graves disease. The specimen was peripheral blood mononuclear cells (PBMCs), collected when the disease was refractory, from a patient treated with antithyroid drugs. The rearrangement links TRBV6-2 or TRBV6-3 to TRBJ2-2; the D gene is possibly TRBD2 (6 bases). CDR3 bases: TGTGCCAGCGGCCTCCCCCGGGGGTTCGGGGAGCTGTTTTTT. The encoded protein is CASGLPRGFGELFF.